This T cell receptor beta chain was sequenced in a study of OX40 agonist ivuxolimab in advanced cancers. TCRdb keeps only in-frame clones here, not all; method: immunoSEQ multiplex PCR. The table shows about 64,000 clones, with about 80% occurring only once. Germline-derived CDR1 and CDR2 are SEHNR and FQNEAQ (reference sequence). The V and J ends lost 4 bases and 7 bases respectively, with 10 bases between them. This CDR3 contains 13 residues. The source is an adult with an advanced solid tumor such as melanoma, head and neck, liver or kidney cancer. This specimen was CD4+ or CD8+ T cells sorted from blood, taken in a trial of the OX40 agonist ivuxolimab. The chain has TRBV7-9 and TRBJ1-4; possibly TRBD1 for D (5 bases). CDR3 amino acids: CASSYLRGEKLFF. DNA of the CDR3: TGTGCCAGCAGCTACCTTAGGGGTGAAAAACTGTTTTTT. Based on the CDR3 plus reference TRBV7-9 and TRBJ1-4, the full variable domain is DTGVSQNPRHKITKRGQNVTFRCDPISEHNRLYWYRQTLGQGPEFLTYFQNEAQLEKSRLLSDRFSAERPKGSFSTLEIQRTEQGDSAMYLCASSYLRGEKLFFGSGTQLSVL.